The 6 T cell receptor beta chains presented below share a single source sample, sequenced in a study of identical twins. Each CDR3 protein gets one entry after TCRdb re-called the 5' RACE reads with MiXCR. The sample lists roughly 720,000 distinct CDR3 sequences; about 18% were seen once. The same sample was also used in a study of T cells expressing NK-cell markers.

The specimen was PBMCs. Every receptor here comes from a young woman in good health.

The chain recombines TRBV28 with TRBJ2-7; TRBD2 might be the D (5 bases). The CDR3 loop spans 12 amino acids. Germline lookup yields CDR1 MDHEN and CDR2 SYDVKM. Trimming took 2 bases from V and 7 from J, leaving 9 bases between them. This CDR3 is CASSLVRREQYF. The CDR3 nucleotides are TGTGCCAGCAGTTTAGTAAGGAGGGAGCAGTACTTC.

The gene calls are TRBV19 and TRBJ2-4; no clear D gene. With 4 bases removed from V and 0 bases from J, the gap between germline ends came to 13 bases. The CDR3 has 16 residues. Per germline, CDR1 LNHDA and CDR2 SQIVND (reference sequence). The CDR3 region has the DNA TGTGCCAGTAGTAGTTCTTCGCGGTTAGCCAAAAACATTCAGTACTTC. Translated: CASSSSSRLAKNIQYF.

The genes are TRBV11-3 and TRBJ2-5; 8 bases agree with TRBD1. This CDR3 spans 15 amino acids. Germline V gene sequence: CDR1 SGHNT, CDR2 YENEEA. Unmatched junction bases numbered 9, after V lost 6 bases and J lost 3 bases. This chain's CDR3 is CASRLGQAGEETQYF. CDR3 DNA sequence: TGTGCCAGCAGATTGGGACAGGCCGGAGAAGAGACCCAGTACTTC.

This clonotype was detected a few times. The chain employs TRBV20-1 and TRBJ2-7, with 8 bases fitting TRBD1. This CDR3 has 15 amino acids. Germline values: CDR1 DFQATT, CDR2 SNEGSKA (reference sequence). V shed 4 bases and J 5 bases; nucleotides not matched to a gene: 13. As DNA, the CDR3 is TGCAGTGCTATAGCCCTCCTCGACAGGGGCAACGAGCAGTACTTC. Its translation is CSAIALLDRGNEQYF.

V and J are TRBV29-1 and TRBJ1-4; TRBD1 might be the D (6 bases). Germline V CDR1 and CDR2: SQVTM, ANQGSEA. This CDR3 contains 13 residues. The CDR3 here is CSGRQAQYEKLFF. CDR3 in DNA: TGCAGTGGTCGACAGGCCCAATATGAAAAACTGTTTTTT.

This clonotype has a handful of counts. J is TRBJ2-7 and V is TRBV20-1, with 7 bases that match TRBD1. J lost 3 bases, V lost 7 bases, and 9 bases had no gene match. Germline CDR1 DFQATT, CDR2 SNEGSKA (reference sequence). There are 13 residues in the CDR3. CDR3 sequence: CSVGQEHLYEQYF. The CDR3 DNA is TGCAGTGTTGGACAGGAACACCTCTACGAGCAGTACTTC.